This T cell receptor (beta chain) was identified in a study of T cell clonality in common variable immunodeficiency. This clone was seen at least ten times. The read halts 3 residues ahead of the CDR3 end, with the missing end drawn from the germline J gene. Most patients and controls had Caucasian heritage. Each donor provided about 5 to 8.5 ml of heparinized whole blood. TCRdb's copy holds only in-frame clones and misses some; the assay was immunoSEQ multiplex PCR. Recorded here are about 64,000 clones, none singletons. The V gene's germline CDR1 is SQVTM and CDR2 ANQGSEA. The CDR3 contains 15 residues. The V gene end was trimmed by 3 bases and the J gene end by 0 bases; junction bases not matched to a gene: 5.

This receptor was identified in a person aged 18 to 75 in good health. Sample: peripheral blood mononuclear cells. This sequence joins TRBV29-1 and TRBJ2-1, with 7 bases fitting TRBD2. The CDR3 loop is CSVEGGRASYNEQFF. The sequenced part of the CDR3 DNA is TGCAGCGTTGAGGGCGGGAGAGCCTCCTACAATGAG.